This T cell receptor (beta chain) originates from a study of T cells in Graves' hyperthyroidism and ophthalmopathy. Overall study: Blood was drawn when the patient was first diagnosed and still untreated. Study-level points and caveats: Most thyroid clonotypes with frequency above 0.001 were detected in blood.

Template material for amplifying TCR beta CDR3 regions consisted of RNA transcripts. A first-round RT-PCR of the TCR CDR3 used the HTBI primer set. Via MiXCR, TCRdb re-called the multiplex PCR reads, giving one row per CDR3 protein. The data hold more than 450,000 distinct CDR3 sequences, with about 15% observed a single time. For the diagnoses, clinical symptoms, serum thyroxine and TRAb, thyroid ultrasound and orbital computed tomography were used. For this clonotype: The antigen is not known.

This CDR3 region has 11 residues. The germline V and J ends were trimmed by 5 bases and 5 bases, with 9 bases remaining between them. The germline gives CDR1 DFQATT, CDR2 SNEGSKA (reference sequence). The sequence came from a woman in her thirties or forties with Graves' hyperthyroidism. This chain uses TRBV20-1 with TRBJ2-5; TRBD2 might be the D (5 bases). The sequencing sample was made of blood. CDR3: CSAWRSETQYF. The CDR3 nucleotides are TGCAGTGCTTGGAGGTCTGAGACCCAGTACTTC.